This is a list of T cell receptor beta chains from one sample in a study of shared clonotypes between healthy human individuals. TCRdb's table, derived via immunoSEQ multiplex PCR, lists solely in-frame clones and lacks some. The sample includes about a million clones, approximately 80% seen only once; the top ten take approximately 1.5%. Sequenced sample: memory CD4+ T cells sorted from blood. Receptors were obtained from a man aged 18 to 35 in good health. The CDR3 runs from the conserved cysteine through the conserved F or W. The D gene is left open where the match is weak. Clone size is given for some rows only: seen once, a few or many times, or a class if the clone is expanded.

D gene	V gene	clone size	J gene	CDR3 DNA	CDR3 protein
-	TRBV11-3	-	TRBJ2-2	TGTGCCAGCAGCTTTTCAGGATCGAGGGGCACCGGGGAGCTGTTTTTT	CASSFSGSRGTGELFF
-	TRBV4-3	-	TRBJ2-1	TGCGCCAGCAGCCAAGAAGGGTTAGGAATCAATGAGCAGTTCTTC	CASSQEGLGINEQFF
TRBD1	TRBV19	once	TRBJ1-5	TGTGCCAGTAGTAATCGGGACAGGGGGTCGGGCGGCAATCAGCCCCAGCATTTT	CASSNRDRGSGGNQPQHF
TRBD1	TRBV19	few	TRBJ1-6	TGTGCCAGTAGTTCGCAGGGGGGGCCGATTTCACCCCTCCACTTT	CASSSQGGPISPLHF
-	TRBV6-6	-	TRBJ2-1	TGTGCCAGCAGTTACTATAGCGGCGGTGAGCAGTTCTTC	CASSYYSGGEQFF
-	TRBV2	-	TRBJ2-6	TGTGCCAGCAGTGAAGGACGTTCTGGGGCCAACGTCCTGACTTTC	CASSEGRSGANVLTF
-	TRBV7-9	-	TRBJ2-5	TGTGCCAGCAGCTTGAGTACAGGGTCAGAGACCCAGTACTTC	CASSLSTGSETQYF
TRBD2	TRBV9	few	TRBJ2-3	TGTGCCAGCAGCCCCGGGACTAGCGGGGGCGATACGCAGTATTTT	CASSPGTSGGDTQYF
-	TRBV18	-	TRBJ1-4	TGTGCCAGCTCACCACCTCGGGAAAAACTGTTTTTT	CASSPPREKLFF
-	TRBV10-3	-	TRBJ1-1	TGTGCCACCCACGGGGGCTCGGGCACTGAAGCTTTCTTT	CATHGGSGTEAFF
TRBD1	TRBV6-6	-	TRBJ2-7	TGTGCCAGCACCCGGACAGGGGTCTACGAGCAGTACTTC	CASTRTGVYEQYF
-	TRBV18	-	TRBJ1-2	TGTGCCAGCTCACCCCCGATGGCCAGGAACTATGGCTACACCTTC	CASSPPMARNYGYTF
-	TRBV9	-	TRBJ1-2	TGTGCCAGCAGCGGGGGGACCCATGGCTACACCTTC	CASSGGTHGYTF
-	TRBV7-2	-	TRBJ1-3	TGTGCCAGCAGCTTGCAGGGCGGGGTCACTTTCACCTCTGGAAACACCATATATTTT	CASSLQGGVTFTSGNTIYF
TRBD1	TRBV2	-	TRBJ2-7	TGTGCCAGCAGTGGGACAGGGGAGAACCTTTCGAAGCAGTACTTC	CASSGTGENLSKQYF
-	TRBV5-1	-	TRBJ2-7	TGCGCCAGCAGCTTGGGACAGGCGTACCACGAGCAGTACTTC	CASSLGQAYHEQYF
TRBD2	TRBV25-1	-	TRBJ2-7	TGTGCCAGCAGTGAGGGAGGGCTCCCCATTACTCGCGAGCAGTACTTC	CASSEGGLPITREQYF
TRBD1	TRBV19	few	TRBJ1-2	TGTGCCAGTAGGCGGACAGGGGGCTATGGCTACACCTTC	CASRRTGGYGYTF
TRBD1	TRBV5-4	-	TRBJ1-2	TGTGCCAGCAGCTGGACAGGGGACTATGGCTACACCTTC	CASSWTGDYGYTF
-	TRBV7-2	few	TRBJ1-3	TGTGCCAGCAGCTTAGAGGCGGGGAACACCATATATTTT	CASSLEAGNTIYF
-	TRBV2	-	TRBJ2-7	TGTGCCAGCACCCGGGAGCAGAAGGGCTACGAGCAGTACTTC	CASTREQKGYEQYF
TRBD2	TRBV7-2	-	TRBJ2-1	TGTGCCAGCCGAAGACTAGCGACAAATGAGCAGTTCTTC	CASRRLATNEQFF
-	TRBV9	-	TRBJ1-1	TGTGCCAGCAGCGTAGGTTCAGGCGCTGAAGCTTTCTTT	CASSVGSGAEAFF
-	TRBV15	-	TRBJ2-1	TGTGCCACCACCCCCGGGGGGACAGTCAACAATGAGCAGTTCTTC	CATTPGGTVNNEQFF
-	TRBV19	-	TRBJ1-2	TGTGCCAGTAGTGCCCCTGGCGCTGGCTACACCTTC	CASSAPGAGYTF
TRBD1	TRBV11-2	-	TRBJ1-2	TGTGCCAGCAGTTCTCCAGGGGGCATAAATGGCTACACCTTC	CASSSPGGINGYTF
-	TRBV5-6	-	TRBJ1-5	TGTGCCAGCAGCTTCTATGCTCAGGGGCCCTATCAGCCCCAGCATTTT	CASSFYAQGPYQPQHF
-	TRBV5-1	-	TRBJ1-2	TGCGCCAGCAGCCCCACAGCTAACTATGGCTACACCTTC	CASSPTANYGYTF
-	TRBV9	-	TRBJ1-4	TGTGCCAGCAGCGGTGCGACAGCAACTAATGAAAAACTGTTTTTT	CASSGATATNEKLFF
TRBD1	TRBV29-1	-	TRBJ1-1	TGCAGCGTTTCTGACAGGGGTATGACTGAAGCTTTCTTT	CSVSDRGMTEAFF
-	TRBV5-4	-	TRBJ1-2	TGTGCCAGCAGCTTGGCGGGCCCAACCAACTATGGCTACACCTTC	CASSLAGPTNYGYTF
-	TRBV10-3	-	TRBJ2-3	TGTGCCATCAGTGTAGGGACTAGCACAGATACGCAGTATTTT	CAISVGTSTDTQYF
TRBD2	TRBV5-3	-	TRBJ2-3	TGTGCCAGAGAACCTTCGGGAGGGTCAGATACGCAGTATTTT	CAREPSGGSDTQYF
-	TRBV11-2	-	TRBJ2-2	TGTGCCAGCAGCTTTAGTACCGGGGCGGAGCTGTTTTTT	CASSFSTGAELFF
-	TRBV6-1	-	TRBJ1-5	TGTGCCAGCAGTGAAGCCCGTAGGGAACAGCCCCAGCATTTT	CASSEARREQPQHF
-	TRBV7-2	-	TRBJ2-7	TGTGCCAGCAGCTTAGCGGTTGGCCTCGGCTACGAGCAGTACTTC	CASSLAVGLGYEQYF
TRBD1	TRBV7-2	-	TRBJ1-2	TGTGCCAGCAGCACCGGGACAGGGAACTATGGCTACACCTTC	CASSTGTGNYGYTF
-	TRBV7-2	few	TRBJ2-7	TGTGCCAGCAGCTTAGCGGATCTACCCTACGAGCAGTACTTC	CASSLADLPYEQYF
-	TRBV6-6	once	TRBJ1-2	TGTGCCAGCAGTTCAACATGGGGCTACACCTTC	CASSSTWGYTF
TRBD2	TRBV5-1	-	TRBJ2-5	TGCGCCAGCAGCTTGGTGACTAGCCAGGAGACCCAGTACTTC	CASSLVTSQETQYF
-	TRBV5-5	few	TRBJ1-2	TGTGCCAGCAGCTTGGAGCTATTCTATGGCTACACCTTC	CASSLELFYGYTF
-	TRBV6-5	-	TRBJ1-6	TGTGCCAGCAGTCTCCAGGGGAGAGGCTCACCCCTCCACTTT	CASSLQGRGSPLHF
-	TRBV18	-	TRBJ2-3	TGTGCCAGCTCGCCACGGGGGGCCGAAGGTACGCAGTATTTT	CASSPRGAEGTQYF
-	TRBV4-1	many	TRBJ2-7	TGCGCCAGCAGCCTATACAGGGATAACAGCGAGCAGTACTTC	CASSLYRDNSEQYF
-	TRBV30	-	TRBJ1-6	TGTGCCTGGAGGGCGACCGATAGCTCCTATAATTCACCCCTCCACTTT	CAWRATDSSYNSPLHF
-	TRBV21-1	-	TRBJ1-5	TGTGCCAGCAGCAATTGGGGGGAGCCGCGTGGGGGCAATCAGCCCCAGCATTTT	CASSNWGEPRGGNQPQHF
-	TRBV19	-	TRBJ1-4	TGTGCCTCCCGGGGGGGGGCGCACGAAAAACTGTTTTTT	CASRGGAHEKLFF
-	TRBV5-4	-	TRBJ2-5	TGTGCCAGCACCCTCCGCCCTCAAGAGACCCAGTACTTC	CASTLRPQETQYF
TRBD2	TRBV30	-	TRBJ2-6	TGTGCCTGGGATGCGGGAGCCGGGGCCAACGTCCTGACTTTC	CAWDAGAGANVLTF
-	TRBV18	-	TRBJ1-1	TGTGCCAGCCTTCACAGGGAGTGGTATTACACTGAAGCTTTCTTT	CASLHREWYYTEAFF
TRBD2	TRBV9	-	TRBJ2-2	TGTGCCAGCAACCCCCGGGGGGGCAACACCGGGGAGCTGTTTTTT	CASNPRGGNTGELFF
TRBD1	TRBV7-8	-	TRBJ2-2	TGTGCCAGCAGGTCGACAGGGGGGTACACCGGGGAGCTGTTTTTT	CASRSTGGYTGELFF
-	TRBV2	-	TRBJ1-1	TGTGCCAGCAGTGGGGACATGAACACTGAAGCTTTCTTT	CASSGDMNTEAFF
-	TRBV4-1	-	TRBJ1-5	TGCGCCAGCAGCCAAGGGTTGGGAAGCAGGGAGAGAGGGGGGCCCCAGCATTTT	CASSQGLGSRERGGPQHF